A selection of T cell receptor beta chains follows, all from one sample in a study of human T cells and chemical hapten exposure. MiXCR was run by TCRdb on the RACE reads, yielding one entry per CDR3 protein. The sample contains about 120,000 distinct CDR3 sequences, around 11% of which appear only once. This sample comprised whole blood, obtained in connection with sensitization to the hapten diphenylcyclopropenone (DPC). These receptors came from a woman in her 50s with alopecia areata. Some clones in this sample may be carry-over from other donors' samples. Each CDR3 is given with its conserved first and last residue. Fields, in order: V gene, clone size, J gene, D gene, CDR3 DNA, CDR3 protein. A D gene is named only where the DNA matches it firmly. Some rows mark clone size as missing; the rest say once, few, many or name a class of expanded clone.

>TRBV4-3|few|TRBJ1-2|TRBD1
TGCGCCAGCAGCCAGGGACAGACCTATGGCTACACCTTC
CASSQGQTYGYTF
>TRBV4-2|many|TRBJ1-2|TRBD1
TGTGCCAGCAGCCAGGAGGGACAGGCCTATGGCTACACCTTC
CASSQEGQAYGYTF
>TRBV7-2|few|TRBJ2-5|-
TGTGCCAGCAGCCCAACAGGAGGAGGGGTAACCCAGTACTTC
CASSPTGGGVTQYF
>TRBV7-2|few|TRBJ1-2|-
TGTGCCAGCAGCCGGACCCTATTGGACAGCTATGGCTACACCTTC
CASSRTLLDSYGYTF
>TRBV5-1|few|TRBJ2-2|-
TGCGCCAGCAGCTGGAGGGACGGTAACACCGGGGAGCTGTTTTTT
CASSWRDGNTGELFF
>TRBV9|-|TRBJ2-6|-
TGTGCCAGCAGCTCTTCACTAGGGACACGCTCCTCTGGGGCCAACGTCCTGACTTTC
CASSSSLGTRSSGANVLTF
>TRBV12-3/TRBV12-4|few|TRBJ1-5|TRBD1
TGTGCCAGCAGTTTTCGGGACAGTGATCAGCCCCAGCATTTT
CASSFRDSDQPQHF
>TRBV12-3/TRBV12-4|many|TRBJ2-5|-
TGTGCCAGCAGGCCCGCCCTACAGGGTCCAAGAGAGACCCAGTACTTC
CASRPALQGPRETQYF
>TRBV12-3/TRBV12-4|-|TRBJ2-7|-
TGTGCCAGCAGTGGGTCTTACGAGCAGTACTTC
CASSGSYEQYF
>TRBV7-3|-|TRBJ1-5|TRBD1
TGTGCCAGCAGGCGTGCGGGGGACAGGGGTCCGGATAGCAATCAGCCCCAGCATTTT
CASRRAGDRGPDSNQPQHF
>TRBV6-2/TRBV6-3|-|TRBJ2-7|TRBD1
TGTGCCAGCAGCCTCCCGGGACAGGGACTACGAGGGCAGTACTTC
CASSLPGQGLRGQYF
>TRBV5-1|many|TRBJ1-1|-
TGCGCCAGCAGCCAACAGGGAGATGGGTACACTGAAGCTTTCTTT
CASSQQGDGYTEAFF
>TRBV7-3|many|TRBJ2-3|-
TGTGCCAGCAGCCCGGGTAGGGGTTCGGGCACAGATACGCAGTATTTT
CASSPGRGSGTDTQYF
>TRBV10-3|few|TRBJ1-1|-
TGTGCCATCAGAACAAGAGGGTTCACTGAAGCTTTCTTT
CAIRTRGFTEAFF
>TRBV11-1|few|TRBJ1-6|-
TGTGCCAGCAGCTTAGGGTTACTCGCCTCCTATAATTCACCCCTCCACTTT
CASSLGLLASYNSPLHF
>TRBV3-1|-|TRBJ2-1|TRBD2
TGTGCCAGCAGCCAAGAAAGGTCAGCGGGGGTATCCTACAATGAGCAGTTCTTC
CASSQERSAGVSYNEQFF
>TRBV2|few|TRBJ2-5|-
TGTGCCAGCATGGGGGAAGAGACCCAGTACTTC
CASMGEETQYF
>TRBV28|few|TRBJ2-3|TRBD2
TGTGCCAGCACCCCCCTAGCGGGCGCAGCCCCTCCAGATACGCAGTATTTT
CASTPLAGAAPPDTQYF
>TRBV12-3/TRBV12-4|-|TRBJ1-1|-
TGTGCCAGCAGTTATCAGGGGAACACTGAAGCTTTCTTT
CASSYQGNTEAFF
>TRBV10-3|-|TRBJ1-1|-
TGTGCCATCAGTGACCCAATATACAGTACGGCTGAAGCTTTCTTT
CAISDPIYSTAEAFF
>TRBV6-6|-|TRBJ2-5|-
TGTGCCAGCAGTTACTCGAAGTCGGAGACCCAGTACTTC
CASSYSKSETQYF
>TRBV6-2/TRBV6-3|-|TRBJ1-1|-
TGTGCCAGCAGTACAGGGTCGGCTGAAGCTTTCTTT
CASSTGSAEAFF
>TRBV29-1|-|TRBJ2-1|TRBD2
TGCAGCGTGGGACTAGCCAATGAGCAGTTCTTC
CSVGLANEQFF
>TRBV29-1|few|TRBJ2-3|TRBD2
TGCAGCGTTGGGAGGTCGGGGGGTGACACAACAGATACGCAGTATTTT
CSVGRSGGDTTDTQYF
>TRBV20-1|few|TRBJ1-3|-
TGCAGTGCTGGAGACGTTAGCTCTGGAAACACCATATATTTT
CSAGDVSSGNTIYF
>TRBV29-1|many|TRBJ1-1|TRBD1
TGCAGCGCGTTCTCGGGGACAGACGGCACTGAAGCTTTCTTT
CSAFSGTDGTEAFF
>TRBV24-1|-|TRBJ1-5|-
TGTGCCACCAGTGATCGCCGGGACGGCAATCAGCCCCAGCATTTT
CATSDRRDGNQPQHF
>TRBV7-2|-|TRBJ2-7|-
TGTGCCAGCCAAAAGGGGCGGGAATACTACGAGCAGTACTTC
CASQKGREYYEQYF
>TRBV13|-|TRBJ2-5|TRBD1
TGTGCCAGCAGCTTAGTCGGCAGGGGGTCGGAGACCCAGTACTTC
CASSLVGRGSETQYF
>TRBV7-3|few|TRBJ2-1|TRBD2
TGTGCCAGCAGCTTTAGCGGGGGGACCAATGAGCAGTTCTTC
CASSFSGGTNEQFF
>TRBV5-6|-|TRBJ2-1|-
TGTGCCAGCAGCTTGACCTCTCCTAACAATGAGCAGTTCTTC
CASSLTSPNNEQFF
>TRBV27|few|TRBJ2-7|TRBD1
TGTGCCAGCAGTTACTACAGGGGCACCAACCACGAGCAGTACTTC
CASSYYRGTNHEQYF
>TRBV29-1|many|TRBJ2-3|-
TGCAGCGTTGACGGGGGTCCAGATACGCAGTATTTT
CSVDGGPDTQYF
>TRBV27|few|TRBJ1-5|-
TGTGCCAGCAGTTTATTGGGGCATCAGCCCCAGCATTTT
CASSLLGHQPQHF
>TRBV7-2|many|TRBJ2-1|TRBD2
TGTGCCAGCAGCTTAACTCCTAGCGGGGTCGATGAGCAGTTCTTC
CASSLTPSGVDEQFF
>TRBV6-2/TRBV6-3|-|TRBJ2-5|TRBD2
TGTGCCAGCAGCGGACTAGAACCGACCCAGTACTTC
CASSGLEPTQYF
>TRBV2|once|TRBJ1-1|-
TGTGCCAGTTGCACAGGGATTAAGAACACTGAAGCTTTCTTT
CASCTGIKNTEAFF
>TRBV3-1|many|TRBJ2-7|-
TGTGCCAGCAGCCAAGTGGAAGGGGACCAGTACTTC
CASSQVEGDQYF
>TRBV12-3/TRBV12-4|-|TRBJ1-6|-
TGTGCCAGCAGTTTCAACTCCTATAATTCACCCCTCCACTTT
CASSFNSYNSPLHF
>TRBV29-1|many|TRBJ1-1|-
TGCAGCGTTGGAAGAGGGGCCGGTGAAGCTTTCTTT
CSVGRGAGEAFF
>TRBV6-5|few|TRBJ1-3|TRBD1
TGTGCCAGCAGCCCAGGACAGGGCTCTGGAAACACCATATATTTT
CASSPGQGSGNTIYF
>TRBV29-1|-|TRBJ2-1|TRBD2
TGCAGCGTTGAGACGGGACTAACTGAGCAGTTCTTC
CSVETGLTEQFF
>TRBV28|few|TRBJ2-5|-
TGTGCCAGCAGTTTCGTCGCGGACACCCCCCTCCAAGAGACCCAGTACTTC
CASSFVADTPLQETQYF
>TRBV6-2/TRBV6-3|many|TRBJ2-3|-
TGTGCCAGCAGTTCCGCGGTGCTGGGTACGCAGTATTTT
CASSSAVLGTQYF
>TRBV19|few|TRBJ2-7|-
TGTGCCAGTAGTATCGGACTCGATACCTACGAGCAGTACTTC
CASSIGLDTYEQYF
>TRBV12-3/TRBV12-4|few|TRBJ1-6|TRBD1
TGTGCCAGCAGTTTAGGACAGGGCGGACCCCTCCACTTT
CASSLGQGGPLHF
>TRBV12-3/TRBV12-4|-|TRBJ1-2|-
TGTGCCAGCAGTTTATTGGGTCGCCTTGGGGGCTACACCTTC
CASSLLGRLGGYTF
>TRBV2|few|TRBJ2-1|-
TGTGCCAGCAACCCGGGGGCCTCCTACAATGAGCAGTTCTTC
CASNPGASYNEQFF
>TRBV24-1|many|TRBJ2-3|-
TGTGCCACCAGTGATGCCGGGACTGGCACAGATACGCAGTATTTT
CATSDAGTGTDTQYF
>TRBV20-1|many|TRBJ2-7|-
TGCAGTGCTAGCCAACTAGCCGAGCAGTACTTC
CSASQLAEQYF
>TRBV7-9|many|TRBJ2-3|-
TGTGCCAGCAGCTTAGGGGTCGATACGCAGTATTTT
CASSLGVDTQYF